These T cell receptor beta chains were read from a single sample in a study of blood T cell repertoires in COVID-19. Some clones are missing from TCRdb's copy, which holds only in-frame ones; the method was immunoSEQ multiplex PCR. Of approximately 200,000 clones in the sample, 70% to 90% were seen once. The source material was PBMCs or T cells enriched from blood (not recorded which). All receptors come from a man under 40 who had recovered from COVID-19. Both conserved end residues are part of each CDR3. D genes are given only for firm matches. Some rows have no size entry. The others give once, few or many, or a class for an expanded clone.

>.|.|TRBJ2-2|TRBV5-8
CASSSMANTGELFF
TGTGCCAGCAGCTCCATGGCCAACACCGGGGAGCTGTTTTTT
>.|TRBD2|TRBJ2-2|TRBV28
CASSQSGTGELFF
TGTGCCAGCAGTCAGAGCGGGACGGGGGAGCTGTTTTTT
>.|TRBD1|TRBJ1-3|TRBV27
CASSRRADRGYGNTIYF
TGTGCCAGCAGTCGGCGGGCTGACAGGGGGTATGGAAACACCATATATTTT
>.|TRBD1|TRBJ1-4|TRBV7-6
CASSLITGGGKLFF
TGTGCCAGCAGCTTAATAACAGGGGGCGGAAAACTGTTTTTT
>.|.|TRBJ1-2|TRBV6-5
CASSYHRTEVYGYTF
TGTGCCAGCAGTTACCACAGGACAGAAGTATATGGCTACACCTTC
>.|.|TRBJ2-3|TRBV24-1
CATSVRGMADTQYF
TGTGCCACCAGTGTTCGGGGAATGGCAGATACGCAGTATTTT
>.|.|TRBJ2-1|TRBV29-1
CSFTPGSRGNEQFF
TGCAGCTTCACCCCCGGGAGTCGGGGGAATGAGCAGTTCTTC
>.|TRBD2|TRBJ2-1|TRBV10-1
CASSDSGGANEQFF
TGCGCCAGCAGTGATAGCGGGGGGGCGAATGAGCAGTTCTTC
>once|.|TRBJ1-2|TRBV28
CASRLRWGSPNYGYTF
TGTGCCAGCAGGCTACGGTGGGGCTCACCTAACTATGGCTACACCTTC
>.|TRBD1|TRBJ2-1|TRBV30
CAWSPGQGYNEQFF
TGTGCCTGGAGTCCTGGACAGGGGTACAATGAGCAGTTCTTC